What follows are 16 T cell receptor beta chains derived from one specimen sequenced in a study of cytomegalovirus exposure and HLA in healthy donors. The PCR employed 60 Vbeta primers together with 13 Jbeta primers. Only in-frame clones appear in the TCRdb table, and some are missing; sequencing was by immunoSEQ multiplex PCR. Seen here are over 90,000 clones, 60% to 75% observed once, and the top ten hold 2.5% to 3.5%. The sequencing input was PBMCs. Receptors originate from a man aged 60-69 years in good health and CMV-seronegative.

The CDR3 bases are TGTGCCAGCAGTTTACGACTAGTAGGCACAGATACGCAGTATTTT. This codes for CASSLRLVGTDTQYF. The gene calls are TRBV27 and TRBJ2-3; TRBD2 might be the D (6 bases). CDR3 length: 15 residues. Deletions cut 2 bases from V and 1 base from J, with 10 bases between. Germline V CDR1 and CDR2: MNHEY, SMNVEV (reference sequence).

CDR3 sequence: CASSPAHRGRDEQFF. CDR3 bases: TGTGCCAGCAGCCCCGCGCACAGGGGAAGGGATGAGCAGTTCTTC. This sequence joins TRBV7-7 and TRBJ2-1, with 7 bases that match TRBD1. Germline V gives CDR1 SSHAT, CDR2 FNYEAQ (reference sequence). V lost 5 bases and J lost 8; bases outside the gene matches: 12. The CDR3 loop spans 15 amino acids.

This clone has more than one count but fewer than ten. This sequence joins TRBV5-4 and TRBJ2-1; 16 nucleotides align to TRBD2. This CDR3 has 16 residues. Germline assignment: CDR1 SGHNT and CDR2 YYREEE (reference sequence). The V and J ends lost 3 bases and 9 bases, in that order; junction bases with no gene match: 6. The CDR3 nucleotides are TGTGCCAGCAGCTCGGGACTAGCGGGGGGGCAGGTTGAGCAGTTCTTC. Translation: CASSSGLAGGQVEQFF.

This clone was counted a few times. The chain has TRBV5-5 and TRBJ2-2; D call uncertain. Deletions cut 4 bases from V and 4 bases from J, with 5 bases between. Germline V gives CDR1 SGHKS, CDR2 YYEKEE (reference sequence). CDR3 length equals 12 residues. In DNA form, the CDR3 reads TGTGCCAGCAGCCAAATCACCGGGGAGCTGTTTTTT. Protein: CASSQITGELFF.

This clone has more than one count but fewer than ten. This chain joins TRBV5-5 and TRBJ2-3; tentative D call: TRBD1 (5 bases). The CDR3 length is 15 residues. V was clipped by 6 bases and J by 5 bases, with 19 bases between them. CDR1 is SGHKS, CDR2 YYEKEE, per germline (reference sequence). The DNA of the CDR3 is TGTGCCAGCACATCACCAAGGGGCCGGAGAGATACGCAGTATTTT. This codes for CASTSPRGRRDTQYF.

This clone turned up a few times. This chain uses TRBV5-4 with TRBJ1-2, with D possibly being TRBD1 (6 bases). Germline CDR1 and CDR2: SGHNT and YYREEE (reference sequence). V was clipped by 1 base and J by 4 bases, with 14 bases between them. The CDR3 is made up of 15 amino acids. Here the CDR3 reads CASSLRGQLSYGYTF. The CDR3 coding sequence is TGTGCCAGCAGCTTGAGAGGACAGCTCAGCTATGGCTACACCTTC. Together with reference TRBV5-4 and TRBJ1-2, the CDR3 gives the full variable domain: ETGVTQSPTHLIKTRGQQVTLRCSSQSGHNTVSWYQQALGQGPQFIFQYYREEENGRGNFPPRFSGLQFPNYSSELNVNALELDDSALYLCASSLRGQLSYGYTFGSGTRLTVV.

The rearrangement links TRBV5-4 to TRBJ2-1; D might be TRBD2 (5 bases). CDR3 size: 15 residues. Trimming removed 4 bases from V and 7 bases from J, with 18 bases in between. The germline CDR1 and CDR2 sequences are SGHNT and YYREEE (reference sequence). This chain's CDR3 is CASSRGQLEGNEQFF. The CDR3 coding sequence is TGTGCCAGCAGCCGCGGGCAATTAGAGGGAAATGAGCAGTTCTTC.

The chain carries TRBV7-6 and TRBJ1-1; no clear D. CDR1 is SGHVS and CDR2 is FNYEAQ in the germline V gene. V lost 5 bases to trimming and J lost 1 base, with 11 bases between them. This CDR3 spans 14 amino acids. The chain's CDR3 is CASSPPTKNTEAFF. The DNA for the CDR3 is TGTGCCAGCAGCCCACCCACAAAGAACACTGAAGCTTTCTTT.

V and J are TRBV5-4 and TRBJ1-4, with TRBD1 identical over 7 bases. The CDR3 extends over 15 amino acids. After removal of 5 bases from V and 0 bases from J, the junction contained 4 bases not matched to a gene. CDR1 is SGHNT and CDR2 is YYREEE in the germline V gene (reference sequence). As DNA, the CDR3 is TGTGCCAGCAGGCGAGACAGGGCAACTAATGAAAAACTGTTTTTT. Its translation: CASRRDRATNEKLFF.

The chain is built from TRBV10-2 and TRBJ2-7, with D uncertain. Trimming left V 0 bases short and J 4 bases short, with 4 bases between. This CDR3 is built from 12 residues. Germline V gene lookup returns CDR1 WSHSY and CDR2 SAAADI. CDR3 residues: CASSESLYEQYF. The CDR3 DNA reads TGCGCCAGCAGTGAGTCCTTGTACGAGCAGTACTTC.

DNA of the CDR3: TGTGCCAGCAGCCATGGGACTAGCGGGGGGGGCGAGCAGTACTTC. Translated: CASSHGTSGGGEQYF. This rearrangement joins TRBV5-4 to TRBJ2-7, with TRBD2 matching 16 bases. This CDR3 comprises 15 residues. CDR1 is SGHNT and CDR2 is YYREEE in the germline V gene (reference sequence). Germline trimming cut 4 bases from V and 6 bases from J; bases unmatched to any gene: 4.

V is TRBV6-5 and J is TRBJ2-7; 10 nucleotides agree with TRBD2. Germline V gene lookup returns CDR1 MNHEY and CDR2 SVGAGI. Trimming cost V 9 bases and J 2 bases; bases outside gene matches: 10. CDR3 length: 15 amino acids. CDR3 loop: CASSLTSGYAYEQYF. CDR3 DNA: TGTGCCAGTAGCCTGACTAGCGGGTACGCCTACGAGCAGTACTTC.

This rearrangement joins TRBV7-2 to TRBJ2-7; D is unclear. Germline V lookup: CDR1 SGHTA, CDR2 FQGNSA. The CDR3 sequence is 19 residues long. V was trimmed by 1 base and J by 3 bases, leaving 25 bases between them. The CDR3 coding sequence is TGTGCCAGCAGCTTAGTTGACCTCTCGGCAGACCCTTCGGGCTACGAGCAGTACTTC. It specifies CASSLVDLSADPSGYEQYF.

The chain is built from TRBV28 and TRBJ1-4; 7 bases are shared with TRBD1. The V gene end was trimmed by 4 bases and the J gene end by 4 bases; junction bases not matched to a gene: 6. In germline, CDR1 is MDHEN, CDR2 SYDVKM. The CDR3 runs to 15 residues. This chain's CDR3 is CASSYPGQHNEKLFF. CDR3 DNA sequence: TGTGCCAGCAGTTATCCGGGACAGCATAATGAAAAACTGTTTTTT.

The table lists this clone with a count of one. The CDR3, as DNA: TGCGCCAGCAGCTTGGCGGCCGAAGGGGGCACTGAAGCTTTCTTT. This translates into CASSLAAEGGTEAFF. The chain links TRBV5-1 to TRBJ1-1; D perhaps matches TRBD1 (6 bases). V lost 0 bases, J lost 4 bases, and 13 bases lay in between. Germline CDR1 reads SGHRS; CDR2 reads YFSETQ. The CDR3 spans 15 residues. The full variable domain, its missing parts supplied by reference TRBV5-1 and TRBJ1-1, is KAGVTQTPRYLIKTRGQQVTLSCSPISGHRSVSWYQQTPGQGLQFLFEYFSETQRNKGNFPGRFSGRQFSNSRSEMNVSTLELGDSALYLCASSLAAEGGTEAFFGQGTRLTVV.

The rearrangement joins TRBV7-8 to TRBJ1-1; perhaps TRBD1 as D (6 bases). Trimming removed 2 bases at V and 5 bases at J, with 15 bases between. CDR1 is SGHVS and CDR2 is FQNEAQ in the germline V gene. The CDR3 totals 15 residues. For the CDR3, the DNA is TGTGCCAGCAGCTTATCGGCATGGGGGCGGACTGAAGCTTTCTTT. It yields the protein CASSLSAWGRTEAFF.